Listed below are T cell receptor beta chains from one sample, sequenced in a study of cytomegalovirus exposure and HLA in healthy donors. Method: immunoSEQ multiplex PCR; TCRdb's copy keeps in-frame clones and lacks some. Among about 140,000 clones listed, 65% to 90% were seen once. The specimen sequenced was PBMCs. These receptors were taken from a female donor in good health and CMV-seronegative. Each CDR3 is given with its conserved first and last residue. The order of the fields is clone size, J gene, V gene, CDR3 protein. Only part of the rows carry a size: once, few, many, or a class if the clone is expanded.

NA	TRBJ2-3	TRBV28	CASSFHGGGTDTQYF
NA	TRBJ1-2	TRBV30	CASQGSYGYTF
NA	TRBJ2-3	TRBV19	CASSIIVTSGTDTQYF
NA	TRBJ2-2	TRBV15	CATSGDYKGELFF
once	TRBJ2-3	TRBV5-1	CASSLGWESADTQYF
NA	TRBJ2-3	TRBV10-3	CAISDAGGLDTQYF
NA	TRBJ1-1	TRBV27	CASSSVPGQGLRTEAFF
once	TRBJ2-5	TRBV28	CASSLPSGETQYF
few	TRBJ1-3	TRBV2	CASSEGDSSGNTIYF
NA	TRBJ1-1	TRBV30	CAWSVRTELNTEAFF
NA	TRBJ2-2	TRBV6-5	CASRTGGPGELFF
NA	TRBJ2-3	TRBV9	CASSARGLAVTDTQYF
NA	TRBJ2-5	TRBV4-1	CASSHLAGPQETQYF
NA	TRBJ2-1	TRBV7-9	CASSLVGGYRKNEQFF
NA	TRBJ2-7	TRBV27	CASSEGDSYYEQYF
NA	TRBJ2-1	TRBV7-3	CASSPGLAANEQFF
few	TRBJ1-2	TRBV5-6	CASSFRDREYGYTF
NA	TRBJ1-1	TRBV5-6	CASSSTGRRTEAFF
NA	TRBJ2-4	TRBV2	CASLGLAENIQYF
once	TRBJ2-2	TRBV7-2	CASSHPGLNTGELFF
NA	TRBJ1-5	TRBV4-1	CASSHSQGRGDQPQHF
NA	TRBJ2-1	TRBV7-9	CASSLATTAREQFF
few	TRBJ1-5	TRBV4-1	CASSQDPGGWPQHF
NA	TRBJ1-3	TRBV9	CASSPRTDSGNTIYF
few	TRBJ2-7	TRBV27	CASSFSGQGAYEQYF
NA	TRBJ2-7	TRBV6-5	CASSSVSHEQYF
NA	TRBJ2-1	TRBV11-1	CASSPLGLASREQFF
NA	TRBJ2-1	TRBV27	CAISVSTSGGNEQFF
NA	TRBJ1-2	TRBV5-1	CASSLEVLPGSYGYTF
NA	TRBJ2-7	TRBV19	CASSMGTGGHYEQYF
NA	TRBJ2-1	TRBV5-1	CASSWAGTTYNEQFF
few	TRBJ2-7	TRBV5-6	CASSDSWEQYF
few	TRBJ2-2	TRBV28	CASSQRELFF
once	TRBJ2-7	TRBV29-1	CSVLTSGRFFSYEQCF
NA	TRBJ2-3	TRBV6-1	CASSGGLAVGTQYF
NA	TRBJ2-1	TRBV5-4	CASSFSDEQFF
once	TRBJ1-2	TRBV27	CASSLSFRINYGYTF
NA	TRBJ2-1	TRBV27	CASFSWREGYNEQFF
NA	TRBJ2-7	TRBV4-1	CASSQERDRGYEQYF
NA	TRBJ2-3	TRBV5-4	CASSPRGGDTDTQYF
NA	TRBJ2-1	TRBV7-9	CASSFLGEQFF
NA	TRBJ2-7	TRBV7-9	CASSLDTGNYEQYF
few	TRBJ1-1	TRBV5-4	CASSLEGVEAFF
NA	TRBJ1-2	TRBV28	CASRLTGLYGYTF
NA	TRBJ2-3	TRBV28	CASSFGPGTGVGADTQYF
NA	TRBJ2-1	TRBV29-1	CSAGDFRFSYNEQFF
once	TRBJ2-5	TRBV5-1	CASSLPLGVMETQYF
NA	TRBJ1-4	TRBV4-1	CASSQARGGQTNEKLFF
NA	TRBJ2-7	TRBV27	CASSLFGDSRNYEQYF
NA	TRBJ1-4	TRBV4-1	CASSSGDEKLFF
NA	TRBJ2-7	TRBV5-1	CASRQGSAYEQYF
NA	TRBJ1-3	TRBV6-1	CASLLGASSGNTIYF
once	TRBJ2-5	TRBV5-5	CASSLEGQGLETQYF
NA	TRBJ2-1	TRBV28	CASSLLPRLAGDNEQFF
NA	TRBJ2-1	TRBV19	CASSIDPGTSINEQFF
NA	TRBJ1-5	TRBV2	CASSDRDNQPQHF
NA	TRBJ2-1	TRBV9	CASSVIGSSGSGEQFF
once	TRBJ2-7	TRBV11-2	CASSPIDRAGKYEQYF
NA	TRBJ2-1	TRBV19	CASSHRTSFDEQFF